By frequency in the sample, the clone carrying this TCR beta chain is medium-sized. These data come from a study of shared clonotypes between healthy human individuals. The CDR3 extends over 15 amino acids. Trimming pared 0 bases from V and 0 bases from J, leaving 9 bases between. Germline assignment: CDR1 LNHDA and CDR2 SQIVND (reference sequence). Each PCR replicate from the sorted subsets contained about 210 ng DNA, which is about 30,000 T cell genomes. Generated by immunoSEQ multiplex PCR, the TCRdb table keeps only in-frame clones and is missing some. The sample yields over 95,000 clones, more than 65% seen once.

The chain carries TRBV19 and TRBJ2-7; possibly TRBD2 for D (5 bases). The clonotype originates from a woman under 40 in good health. Sample: memory CD8+ T cells sorted from blood. The sample's subset: CD45RO+ cells pooled with CCR7-negative TemRA cells. The CDR3 region has the DNA TGTGCCAGTAGTATAGAGTATAGCGCCTCCTACGAGCAGTACTTC. It yields the protein CASSIEYSASYEQYF.